This T cell receptor beta chain comes out of a study of blood T cell repertoires in COVID-19. Trimming left V 4 bases short and J 0 bases short, with 13 bases between. Germline V gene data show CDR1 as SGHRS and CDR2 as YFSETQ. This CDR3 has 15 residues. In this sample, this clone turned up once. Profiling relied on immunoSEQ multiplex PCR, and the TCRdb table lists in-frame clones only, not all of them. Here the sample spans over 400,000 clones, about nine tenths being singletons. V is TRBV5-1 and J is TRBJ1-1; possibly TRBD1 for D (5 bases). This clonotype originated in a woman aged 30 to 39 with active or convalescent COVID-19. Sequenced input: peripheral blood. The CDR3 is CASSPGNRMNTEAFF. As DNA, the CDR3 is TGCGCCAGCAGCCCTGGAAACAGGATGAACACTGAAGCTTTCTTT.